What follows describes a single TCR beta chain. Its antigen is undetermined. Produced via immunoSEQ multiplex PCR; TCRdb's table is partial and in-frame only. The data show roughly 76,000 clones, with over 75% seen just once and around 5.5% held by the top ten. The data stem from a study of OX40 agonist ivuxolimab in advanced cancers. Whole-study context: Ivuxolimab, which is an agonistic anti-OX40 (CD134) antibody, was administered to the patients. Regarding the study as a whole: The specificity for antigen of the expanded peripheral T cells was not determined.

CDR3 size: 14 residues. Germline CDR1 reads SGHTA; CDR2 reads FQGNSA. The J segment lost 2 bases and the V segment lost 5 bases, leaving 5 bases of the junction unmatched. J is TRBJ2-7 and V is TRBV7-2; 8 positions agree with TRBD1. This receptor was identified in an adult with an advanced solid tumor such as melanoma, head and neck, liver or kidney cancer. The sample in question was CD4+ or CD8+ T cells sorted from blood, obtained in a trial of the OX40 agonist ivuxolimab. The DNA for the CDR3 is TGTGCCAGCAGCCCGGGACAGGTCGCCTACGAGCAGTACTTC. Translation gives CASSPGQVAYEQYF.